These 24 T cell receptor beta chains share one sample of origin, sequenced in a study of blood T cell repertoires in COVID-19. Here immunoSEQ multiplex PCR was the method, and the copy in TCRdb shows in-frame clones only, minus some. The sample lists 250,000 to 300,000 clones; approximately 90% were seen once. What was sequenced was PBMCs or T cells enriched from blood (not recorded which). The receptors shown here come from a woman aged 40 to 49 with acute COVID-19.

The chain has TRBV19 and TRBJ2-3, with 8 nucleotides matching TRBD2. Germline loops: CDR1 LNHDA, CDR2 SQIVND (reference sequence). With V trimmed by 5 bases and J by 11 bases, 9 bases remained unmatched. This CDR3 contains 13 residues. This chain's CDR3 is CASSFRTSSLQYF. CDR3 bases: TGTGCCAGTAGTTTCCGGACTAGCTCCCTGCAGTATTTT.

CDR3 residues: CAISETEANTEAFF. The CDR3, as DNA: TGTGCCATCAGTGAAACGGAGGCTAACACTGAAGCTTTCTTT. The chain has TRBV10-3 and TRBJ1-1; the D is unclear. Trimming removed 3 bases from V and 2 bases from J, with 10 bases in between. The CDR3 has 14 residues. Germline V lookup: CDR1 ENHRY, CDR2 SYGVKD.

This rearrangement joins TRBV13 to TRBJ1-1, with TRBD1 matching 8 bases. After removal of 3 bases from V and 5 bases from J, the junction contained 5 bases not matched to a gene. This CDR3 contains 14 residues. Germline loops: CDR1 PRHDT, CDR2 FYEKMQ (reference sequence). In nucleotides, the CDR3 is TGTGCCAGCAGCTTGGACAGGGAGAGGACTGAAGCTTTCTTT. Protein: CASSLDRERTEAFF.

The chain links TRBV6-1 to TRBJ2-7; TRBD1 aligns across 8 bases. With 2 bases clipped from V and 4 bases from J, the junction kept 7 bases outside the gene matches. This CDR3 contains 15 residues. Germline-derived CDR1 and CDR2 are MNHNS and SASEGT. The CDR3 region has the DNA TGTGCCAGCAGTGAAACGAGACAGGGGTTTTACGAGCAGTACTTC. Its translation is CASSETRQGFYEQYF.

This clone was seen only a few times. Compared with germline, one end of the junction differs, possibly owing to a read error. The chain combines TRBV7-7 with TRBJ2-7; 11 positions match TRBD1. Germline V gives CDR1 SSHAT, CDR2 FNYEAQ (reference sequence). The CDR3 runs 15 residues. The CDR3 spells CASSAGTGGIYEQYF. DNA of the CDR3: TGTGCTAGCAGCGCCGGGACAGGGGGTATCTACGAGCAGTACTTC. The full variable domain, with the rest looked up from reference TRBV7-7 and TRBJ2-7, is GAGVSQSPRYKVTKRGQDVTLRCDPISSHATLYWYQQALGQGPEFLTYFNYEAQPDKSGLPSDRFSAERPEGSISTLTIQRTEQRDSAMYRCASSAGTGGIYEQYFGPGTRLTVT.

The rearrangement uses TRBV7-9 and TRBJ2-7; 7 nucleotides line up with TRBD1. The CDR3 contains 14 residues. Germline V gene data show CDR1 as SEHNR and CDR2 as FQNEAQ (reference sequence). Unmatched junction bases numbered 5, after V lost 3 bases and J lost 3 bases. CDR3 region: CASSFPGQLYEQYF. The CDR3 DNA reads as TGTGCCAGCAGCTTTCCGGGACAGCTCTACGAGCAGTACTTC.

This chain links TRBV11-3 with TRBJ1-4; 8 bases fit TRBD1. This CDR3 region has 13 residues. CDR1 and CDR2 from the germline V gene are SGHNT and YENEEA. V lost 5 bases to trimming and J lost 6 bases; unmatched junction nucleotides: 2. The chain's CDR3 is CASSKDRDEKLFF. The CDR3 bases are TGTGCCAGCAGCAAGGACAGGGATGAAAAACTGTTTTTT.

The DNA of the CDR3 is TGTGCCAGTAGCCCAGGTACTAGCGGGAGACTGCCAGATACGCAGTATTTT. Translated, it gives CASSPGTSGRLPDTQYF. J is TRBJ2-3 and V is TRBV19; 11 bases match TRBD2. From germline, CDR1 is LNHDA and CDR2 SQIVND (reference sequence). J lost 4 bases, V lost 6 bases, and 12 bases had no gene match. This CDR3 spans 17 amino acids.

This clone was picked up one time. This chain connects TRBV15 to TRBJ1-2; TRBD1 matches 9 bases. The ends lost 6 bases at V and 0 bases at J; junction bases unmatched: 2. CDR1 and CDR2 (germline): LNHNV, YYDKDF (reference sequence). This CDR3 contains 14 residues. The CDR3 protein is CATRRTGANYGYTF. Here the CDR3 DNA reads TGTGCCACCAGGAGGACAGGGGCTAACTATGGCTACACCTTC. The full variable domain, in which reference TRBV15 and TRBJ1-2 provide the parts outside the CDR3, is DAMVIQNPRYQVTQFGKPVTLSCSQTLNHNVMYWYQQKSSQAPKLLFHYYDKDFNNEADTPDNFQSRRPNTSFCFLDIRSPGLGDTAMYLCATRRTGANYGYTFGSGTRLTVV.

The V gene is TRBV7-9, the J gene TRBJ2-5, with TRBD2 matching 9 bases. From germline, CDR1 is SEHNR and CDR2 FQNEAQ (reference sequence). CDR3 length: 16 residues. V trimming: 5 bases; J trimming: 5 bases; junction bases outside the gene matches: 12. The CDR3 bases are TGTGCCAGCAGCCCCGGTTTAGCGGGAGCCCCGGAGACCCAGTACTTC. Amino acids: CASSPGLAGAPETQYF.

The genes are TRBV3-1 (or the pseudogene TRBV3-2) and TRBJ1-2, with D possibly TRBD1 on 5 matching bases. The CDR3 totals 13 residues. Germline V gene sequence: CDR1 LGHDT, CDR2 YNNKEL (reference sequence). V dropped 0 bases and J dropped 4 bases, with 6 bases sitting between them. The CDR3 DNA follows: TGTGCCAGCAGCCAAGAACAGGCCTATGGCTACACCTTC. Translation gives CASSQEQAYGYTF.

This chain connects TRBV6-1 to TRBJ1-5; D call uncertain. Trimming cost V 1 base and J 3 bases, with 10 bases left between them. The CDR3 is 15 residues long. CDR1 and CDR2 from the germline V gene are MNHNS and SASEGT. The CDR3 spells CASSEGGGFNQPQHF. Written as DNA, the CDR3 is TGTGCCAGCAGTGAAGGAGGAGGGTTCAATCAGCCCCAGCATTTT.

The rearrangement uses TRBV5-1 and TRBJ1-2; the match to TRBD1 covers 7 bases. J was trimmed by 8 bases and V by 0 bases; bases with no gene match: 10. The CDR3 is 15 amino acids. CDR1 SGHRS and CDR2 YFSETQ come from the germline V gene. CDR3 in DNA: TGCGCCAGCAGCTTGGAGGGGGCAGTTCTATACGGCTACACCTTC. It encodes CASSLEGAVLYGYTF.

The V gene is TRBV24-1, the J gene TRBJ2-2; TRBD1 aligns across 7 bases. Unmatched junction bases numbered 3, after V lost 5 bases and J lost 4 bases. Germline V gives CDR1 KGHDR, CDR2 SFDVKD. The CDR3 is 14 residues long. CDR3 coding DNA: TGTGCCACCAGTGGACAGGGCCGCACCGGGGAGCTGTTTTTT. It encodes CATSGQGRTGELFF.

This clone has a handful of counts. This chain links TRBV15 with TRBJ2-5, with D tentatively TRBD1 (6 bases). The germline V gene encodes CDR1 LNHNV and CDR2 YYDKDF (reference sequence). Trimming cost V 7 bases and J 0 bases, with 9 bases left between them. This CDR3 spans 13 amino acids. In nucleotides, the CDR3 is TGTGCCACCACAGGGGACAACCAAGAGACCCAGTACTTC. Its protein product is CATTGDNQETQYF.

Written as DNA, the CDR3 is TGTGCCACCAGCAGAGATGTGGGGACAGCCAACATATACGGCTACACCTTC. Translation: CATSRDVGTANIYGYTF. The gene calls are TRBV15 and TRBJ1-2, with 7 bases fitting TRBD1. Germline CDR1 is LNHNV and CDR2 is YYDKDF (reference sequence). The CDR3 consists of 17 residues. V lost 0 bases to trimming and J lost 8 bases; unmatched junction nucleotides: 15.

The chain has TRBV2 and TRBJ2-1, with D tentatively TRBD1 (6 bases). CDR1 is SNHLY and CDR2 is FYNNEI in the germline V gene. This CDR3 comprises 14 residues. Trimming removed 6 bases from V and 4 bases from J, with 13 bases in between. CDR3 nucleotide sequence: TGTGCCAGCAGCTCCGGGACATTGTACAATGAGCAGTTCTTC. Residues: CASSSGTLYNEQFF.

V and J are TRBV2 and TRBJ1-6; no definite D call. This CDR3 comprises 13 residues. Trimming removed 10 bases from V and 4 bases from J, with 11 bases in between. Germline V gene lookup returns CDR1 SNHLY and CDR2 FYNNEI. Written as DNA, the CDR3 is TGTGCCAAACAGAGCTATTATAATTCACCCCTCCACTTT. Its protein is CAKQSYYNSPLHF.

This clone has only one observation. The rearrangement joins TRBV4-1 to TRBJ2-7, with D perhaps TRBD1 (6 bases). V lost 3 bases and J lost 7, with 13 bases in between. In germline, CDR1 is MGHRA, CDR2 YSYEKL. This CDR3 spans 13 amino acids. Written as DNA, the CDR3 is TGCGCCAGCAGCCACCAACAGGGCTCGGAGCAGTACTTC. Translation: CASSHQQGSEQYF.

The chain recombines TRBV7-9 with TRBJ1-1, with a weak D call TRBD1 (6 bases). V was shortened by 8 bases and J by 0 bases, with 19 bases between the two germline ends. This CDR3 contains 16 residues. Germline V gives CDR1 SEHNR, CDR2 FQNEAQ (reference sequence). CDR3 protein: CASSINGGHMNTEAFF. In DNA, the CDR3 is TGTGCCAGCTCGATTAATGGGGGACATATGAACACTGAAGCTTTCTTT.

The chain combines TRBV6-6 with TRBJ1-4, with 7 bases identical to TRBD1. CDR3 length equals 17 residues. CDR1 and CDR2 (germline): MNHNY, SVGAGI (reference sequence). Losses at the gene ends were 5 bases for V and 4 bases for J; bases not matched to a gene: 13. CDR3 in DNA: TGTGCCAGCAGTCGTAGGATGGCGGGACAGCTTAATGAAAAACTGTTTTTT. As protein: CASSRRMAGQLNEKLFF.

V is TRBV24-1 and J is TRBJ2-5; maybe TRBD2 (5 bases). V lost 9 bases and J lost 3, with 13 bases in between. This CDR3 comprises 13 residues. Germline V CDR1 and CDR2: KGHDR, SFDVKD. The CDR3 spells CATSRREEETQYF. The CDR3 DNA is TGTGCCACCTCTCGCCGGGAAGAAGAGACCCAGTACTTC.

The V gene is TRBV28, the J gene TRBJ2-7, with 9 bases aligning to TRBD1. Germline V gene data show CDR1 as MDHEN and CDR2 as SYDVKM. This CDR3 is 16 amino acids long. Trimming took 5 bases from V and 4 from J; bases not matched to a gene: 12. The CDR3 DNA reads as TGTGCCAGCAGTCGATTGACCGGGACAGGGCTGTACGAGCAGTACTTC. Translation: CASSRLTGTGLYEQYF.

A single count supports this clone. V usage is TRBV19 and J usage is TRBJ2-3, with D maybe TRBD1 (6 bases). This CDR3 contains 15 residues. The V gene's germline CDR1 is LNHDA and CDR2 SQIVND (reference sequence). V was clipped by 3 bases and J by 4 bases, with 14 bases between them. The CDR3 sequence is CASSMGAVGADTQYF. In DNA, the CDR3 is TGTGCCAGTAGTATGGGGGCGGTTGGCGCAGATACGCAGTATTTT. The entire variable domain, with the rest obtained from reference TRBV19 and TRBJ2-3, is as follows: DGGITQSPKYLFRKEGQNVTLSCEQNLNHDAMYWYRQDPGQGLRLIYYSQIVNDFQKGDIAEGYSVSREKKESFPLTVTSAQKNPTAFYLCASSMGAVGADTQYFGPGTRLTVL.